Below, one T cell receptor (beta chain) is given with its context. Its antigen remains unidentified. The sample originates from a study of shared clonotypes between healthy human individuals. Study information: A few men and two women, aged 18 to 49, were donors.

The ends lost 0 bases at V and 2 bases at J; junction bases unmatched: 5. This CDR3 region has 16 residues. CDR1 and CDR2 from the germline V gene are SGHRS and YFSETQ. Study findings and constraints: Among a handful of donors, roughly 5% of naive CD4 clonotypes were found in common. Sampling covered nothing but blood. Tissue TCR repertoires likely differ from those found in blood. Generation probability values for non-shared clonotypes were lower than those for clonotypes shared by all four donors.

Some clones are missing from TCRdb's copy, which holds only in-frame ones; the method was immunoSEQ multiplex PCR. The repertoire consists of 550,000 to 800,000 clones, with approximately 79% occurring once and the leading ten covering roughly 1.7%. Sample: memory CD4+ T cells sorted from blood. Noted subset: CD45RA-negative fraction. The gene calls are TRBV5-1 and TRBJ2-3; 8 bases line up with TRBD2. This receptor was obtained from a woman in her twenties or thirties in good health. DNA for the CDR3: TGCGCCAGCAGCTTGGTGGTAGCGGGGAACACAGATACGCAGTATTTT. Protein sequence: CASSLVVAGNTDTQYF.